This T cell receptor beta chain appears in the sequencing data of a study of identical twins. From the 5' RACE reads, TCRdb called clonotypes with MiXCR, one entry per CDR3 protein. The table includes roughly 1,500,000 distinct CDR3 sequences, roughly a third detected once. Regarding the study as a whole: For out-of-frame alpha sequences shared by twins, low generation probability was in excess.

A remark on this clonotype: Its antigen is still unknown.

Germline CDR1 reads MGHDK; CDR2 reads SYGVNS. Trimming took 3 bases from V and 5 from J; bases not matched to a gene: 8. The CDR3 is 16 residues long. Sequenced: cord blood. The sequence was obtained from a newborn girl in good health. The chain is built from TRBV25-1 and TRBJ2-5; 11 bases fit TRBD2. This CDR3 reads CASSEGSGRAWETQYF. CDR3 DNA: TGTGCCAGCAGTGAGGGTAGCGGGAGGGCCTGGGAGACCCAGTACTTC.